These 20 T cell receptor beta chains share one sample of origin, sequenced in a study of cytomegalovirus exposure and HLA in healthy donors (dated by TCRdb to about 2017). Library preparation employed the immunoSEQ multiplex PCR assay. For the multiplex PCR, a mixture combining 60 forward primers for TCR Vbeta segments and 13 reverse primers for TCR Jbeta segments was used. What TCRdb holds here is the immuneACCESS table cut down to in-frame rearrangements. Part of the clones is not present; checked against another copy, under half of the missing clones reflect an unresolved V gene, and the others are unexplained. In all, the sample holds some 78,000 clones, and more than 75% of those were seen once. Of the sample, over 20% is held by the ten largest clones. The sample comprised PBMCs. The origin of the receptors is a woman in her forties or fifties in good health and CMV-seropositive.

The chain uses TRBV5-1 and TRBJ2-3; D remains ambiguous. The CDR3 is 13 amino acids. Trimming took 4 bases from V and 3 from J, leaving 9 bases between them. Germline V gene sequence: CDR1 SGHRS, CDR2 YFSETQ. CDR3: CASSGTETDTQYF. The DNA for the CDR3 is TGCGCCAGCAGCGGTACAGAAACAGATACGCAGTATTTT.

The V gene is TRBV2, the J gene TRBJ1-2; perhaps TRBD1 as D (5 bases). V lost 4 bases and J lost 4, with 10 bases in between. The CDR3 has 13 amino acids. The germline gives CDR1 SNHLY, CDR2 FYNNEI. This chain's CDR3 is CASSVGGTYGYTF. CDR3 DNA sequence: TGTGCCAGCAGTGTCGGGGGGACCTATGGCTACACCTTC.

This chain joins TRBV5-1 and TRBJ2-1; D is possibly TRBD1 (8 bases). The CDR3 runs to 13 residues. Deletions cut 4 bases from V and 8 bases from J, with 13 bases between. CDR1 is SGHRS, CDR2 YFSETQ, per germline. CDR3 amino acids: CASSLQGGYEQFF. CDR3 sequence (DNA): TGCGCCAGCAGCCTACAGGGGGGGTATGAGCAGTTCTTC.

Within the sample, this clone is medium-sized (0.01 to 0.1%). The chain joins TRBV7-8 to TRBJ2-5; D perhaps matches TRBD1 (6 bases). CDR1 is SGHVS, CDR2 FQNEAQ, per germline. V was clipped by 1 base and J by 2 bases, with 11 bases between them. The CDR3 contains 15 residues. CDR3 loop: CASSLVLGAQETQYF. CDR3 DNA sequence: TGTGCCAGCAGCTTAGTTCTGGGGGCACAAGAGACCCAGTACTTC. The full variable domain, completed using reference TRBV7-8 and TRBJ2-5, is GAGVSQSPRYKVAKRGQDVALRCDPISGHVSLFWYQQALGQGPEFLTYFQNEAQLDKSGLPSDRFFAERPEGSVSTLKIQRTQQEDSAVYLCASSLVLGAQETQYFGPGTRLLVL.

The chain joins TRBV29-1 to TRBJ2-7; D may be TRBD1 (6 bases). This CDR3 region has 14 residues. Looked up from germline, CDR1 is SQVTM and CDR2 is ANQGSEA. Trimming cost V 7 bases and J 0 bases, with 16 bases left between them. CDR3 residues: CSATGTKYSYEQYF. CDR3 coding DNA: TGCAGCGCCACAGGGACAAAGTACTCCTACGAGCAGTACTTC.

This chain joins TRBV10-1 and TRBJ2-3; 10 positions match TRBD2. The CDR3 contains 16 residues. Germline V CDR1 and CDR2: WNHNN, SYGVQD (reference sequence). Trimming took 4 bases from V and 4 from J; bases not matched to a gene: 8. DNA of the CDR3: TGCGCCAGCAGTGGAGTCCCTAGCGGGAGTTCAGATACGCAGTATTTT. It encodes CASSGVPSGSSDTQYF.

The rearrangement joins TRBV7-9 to TRBJ2-7; the D is unclear. CDR1 SEHNR and CDR2 FQNEAQ come from the germline V gene (reference sequence). There are 14 residues in the CDR3. The DNA for the CDR3 is TGTTCCAGCAGCTCCAGTTTTGAGGCCTACGAGCAGTACGTC. The encoded protein is CSSSSSFEAYEQYV.

The chain uses TRBV10-3 and TRBJ1-1, with D unresolved. Trimming took 6 bases from V and 0 from J, leaving 14 bases between them. From germline, CDR1 is ENHRY and CDR2 SYGVKD. This CDR3 is built from 15 residues. The DNA for the CDR3 is TGTGCCATCAGCATTGAGTCAGGCATGAACACTGAAGCTTTCTTT. Encoded protein: CAISIESGMNTEAFF.

This sequence joins TRBV7-2 and TRBJ2-1, with D maybe TRBD2 (5 bases). Per germline, CDR1 SGHTA and CDR2 FQGNSA. The CDR3 consists of 15 residues. The V end was cut by 5 bases, the J end by 0 bases, with 11 bases between. DNA of the CDR3: TGTGCCAGCAGCGCCGGGGTACACTCCTACAATGAGCAGTTCTTC. Amino acid sequence: CASSAGVHSYNEQFF.

The sample holds one count of this clone. This chain connects TRBV10-3 to TRBJ1-1; D is uncertain. Germline CDR1 and CDR2: ENHRY and SYGVKD. The CDR3 extends over 16 amino acids. The V gene lost 2 bases and the J gene lost 1 base, with 14 bases spanning the gap. This chain's CDR3 is CAISEGRVMSNTEAFF. The CDR3 DNA reads TGTGCCATCAGTGAGGGCCGGGTTATGTCGAACACTGAAGCTTTCTTT.

The chain employs TRBV14 and TRBJ2-5, with 11 bases fitting TRBD1. The end of the DNA aligns better with TRBJ2-7, so the J call may be wrong. Germline V lookup: CDR1 SGHDN, CDR2 FVKESK. The CDR3 runs 15 residues. The CDR3 sequence is CASSLRTGGLNEQYF. CDR3 nucleotide sequence: TGTGCCAGCAGCCTCAGGACAGGGGGCTTGAACGAGCAGTACTTC.

The chain combines TRBV6-4 with TRBJ2-6; no reliable D call. Per germline, CDR1 MRHNA and CDR2 SNTAGT. This CDR3 has 15 amino acids. The V gene lost 2 bases and the J gene lost 1 base, with 6 bases spanning the gap. The DNA for the CDR3 is TGTGCCAGCAGTGACGAGGCGTCTGGGGCCAACGTCCTGACTTTC. This codes for CASSDEASGANVLTF.

The genes are TRBV9 and TRBJ1-2; D is possibly TRBD1 (5 bases). The CDR3 is 15 residues long. Germline V gene sequence: CDR1 SGDLS, CDR2 YYNGEE. The V gene lost 5 bases and the J gene lost 12 bases, with 26 bases spanning the gap. The CDR3 is CASSAGDSLKPKHTF. The CDR3 region has the DNA TGTGCCAGCAGTGCTGGAGACAGCTTAAAGCCTAAACACACCTTC.

The chain combines TRBV12-5 with TRBJ2-3; TRBD2 aligns across 15 bases. Germline V gene data show CDR1 as LGHNT and CDR2 as FRNRAP. Losses at the gene ends were 4 bases for V and 6 bases for J; bases not matched to a gene: 2. There are 15 residues in the CDR3. Here the CDR3 reads CASGSGLAGGDTQYF. CDR3 sequence (DNA): TGTGCTAGTGGTTCCGGACTAGCGGGAGGGGATACGCAGTATTTT. Complete variable domain (other parts from reference TRBV12-5 and TRBJ2-3): DARVTQTPRHKVTEMGQEVTMRCQPILGHNTVFWYRQTMMQGLELLAYFRNRAPLDDSGMPKDRFSAEMPDATLATLKIQPSEPRDSAVYFCASGSGLAGGDTQYFGPGTRLTVL.

The gene calls are TRBV19 and TRBJ1-1, with D perhaps TRBD1 (5 bases). V lost 1 base to trimming and J lost 3 bases, with 18 bases between them. The CDR3 is made up of 17 amino acids. Germline assignment: CDR1 LNHDA and CDR2 SQIVND (reference sequence). The CDR3 reads CASSIVGRGTLYTEAFF. CDR3 DNA sequence: TGTGCCAGTAGTATAGTCGGGAGAGGGACCCTCTACACTGAAGCTTTCTTT.

The V call is TRBV6-4, the J call TRBJ2-4, with TRBD2 matching 13 bases. CDR1 is MRHNA, CDR2 SNTAGT, per germline. This CDR3 spans 21 amino acids. The ends lost 0 bases at V and 5 bases at J; junction bases unmatched: 16. The CDR3, as DNA: TGTGCCAGCAGTGACTCGGGTTTCACTAGCGGGGGGGTCAAGTGTGAAAACATTCAGTACTTC. It codes for CASSDSGFTSGGVKCENIQYF.

V gene TRBV27 combines with J gene TRBJ1-5; weak D call: TRBD1 (6 bases). V was shortened by 2 bases and J by 6 bases, with 14 bases between the two germline ends. Germline values: CDR1 MNHEY, CDR2 SMNVEV (reference sequence). This CDR3 contains 15 residues. In nucleotides, the CDR3 is TGTGCCAGCAGTTTAATGGACAGTCCGGGTCAGCCCCAGCATTTT. It encodes CASSLMDSPGQPQHF.

V and J are TRBV10-1 and TRBJ2-3, with 7 bases matching TRBD2. V trimming: 5 bases; J trimming: 2 bases; junction bases outside the gene matches: 4. Germline CDR1 reads WNHNN; CDR2 reads SYGVQD (reference sequence). The CDR3 contains 14 residues. The CDR3: CASSRRDYTDTQYF. CDR3 nucleotides: TGCGCCAGCAGTCGCCGGGACTACACAGATACGCAGTATTTT.

Points on this clone: The junction departs from the called germline gene at one end, perhaps through a read error. The gene calls are TRBV9 and TRBJ1-1; 7 nucleotides match TRBD1. The V gene's germline CDR1 is SGDLS and CDR2 YYNGEE. The CDR3 sequence is 14 residues long. For the CDR3, the DNA is TGTGCCAGCAGTGTAGGGGGCGAGAAAACTGAAGCTTTCTTT. Protein product: CASSVGGEKTEAFF.

The J gene is TRBJ1-1, the V gene TRBV11-2; D perhaps matches TRBD1 (6 bases). The germline gives CDR1 SGHAT, CDR2 FQNNGV. V lost 4 bases and J 5 bases, leaving 14 bases between the germline ends. The CDR3 loop spans 14 amino acids. The CDR3 DNA is TGTGCCAGCAGCTCTGAACAGGGCTTAACTGAAGCTTTCTTT. It is translated as CASSSEQGLTEAFF. The full variable domain, with the rest looked up from reference TRBV11-2 and TRBJ1-1, is EAGVAQSPRYKIIEKRQSVAFWCNPISGHATLYWYQQILGQGPKLLIQFQNNGVVDDSQLPKDRFSAERLKGVDSTLKIQPAKLEDSAVYLCASSSEQGLTEAFFGQGTRLTVV.